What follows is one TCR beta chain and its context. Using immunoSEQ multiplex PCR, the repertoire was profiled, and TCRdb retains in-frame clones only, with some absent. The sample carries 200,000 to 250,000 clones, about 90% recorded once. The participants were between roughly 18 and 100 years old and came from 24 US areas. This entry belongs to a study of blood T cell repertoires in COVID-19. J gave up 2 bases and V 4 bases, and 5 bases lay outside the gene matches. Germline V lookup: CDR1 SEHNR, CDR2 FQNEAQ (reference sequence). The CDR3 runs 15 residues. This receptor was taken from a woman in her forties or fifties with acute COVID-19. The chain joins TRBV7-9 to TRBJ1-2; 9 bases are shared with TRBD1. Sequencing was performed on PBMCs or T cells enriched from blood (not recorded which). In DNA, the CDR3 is TGTGCCAGCAGCTATACCGGGACAGGGAACTATGGCTACACCTTC. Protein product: CASSYTGTGNYGYTF.